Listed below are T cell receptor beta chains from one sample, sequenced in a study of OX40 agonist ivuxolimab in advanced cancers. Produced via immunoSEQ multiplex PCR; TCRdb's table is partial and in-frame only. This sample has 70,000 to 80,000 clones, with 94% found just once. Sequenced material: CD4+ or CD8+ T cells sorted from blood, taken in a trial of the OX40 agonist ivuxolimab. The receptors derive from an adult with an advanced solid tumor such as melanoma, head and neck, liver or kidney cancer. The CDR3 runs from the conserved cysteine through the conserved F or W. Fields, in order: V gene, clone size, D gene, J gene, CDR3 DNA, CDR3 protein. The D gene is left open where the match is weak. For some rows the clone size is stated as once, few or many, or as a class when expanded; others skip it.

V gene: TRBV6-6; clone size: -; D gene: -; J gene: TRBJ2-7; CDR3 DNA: TGTGCCAGCAGTTACTCGACGTCAGGCAGCTCCTACGAGCAGTACTTC; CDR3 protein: CASSYSTSGSSYEQYF
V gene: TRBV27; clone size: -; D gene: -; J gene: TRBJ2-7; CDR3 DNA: TGTGCCAGCAGAGGACGGACCCCCTACGAGCAGTACTTC; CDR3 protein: CASRGRTPYEQYF
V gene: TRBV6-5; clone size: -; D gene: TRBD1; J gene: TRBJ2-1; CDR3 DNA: TGTGCCAGCAGTCCCGGACAGGGCGGGAAGTATGAGCAGTTCTTC; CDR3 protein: CASSPGQGGKYEQFF
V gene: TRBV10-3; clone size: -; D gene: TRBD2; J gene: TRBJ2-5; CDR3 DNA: TGTGCCATCAGTGAGGCGGGAGGATCACAAGAGACCCAGTACTTC; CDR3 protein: CAISEAGGSQETQYF
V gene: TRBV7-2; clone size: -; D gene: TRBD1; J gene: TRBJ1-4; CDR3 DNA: TGTGCCAGCAGCTTAGGGGGACAGGGGCGGGAAAAACTGTTTTTT; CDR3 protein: CASSLGGQGREKLFF
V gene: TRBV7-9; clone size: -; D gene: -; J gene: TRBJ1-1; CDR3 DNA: TGTGCCAGCAGCACCCGAGAGGGGGACCTTTGGTACACTGAAGCTTTCTTT; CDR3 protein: CASSTREGDLWYTEAFF
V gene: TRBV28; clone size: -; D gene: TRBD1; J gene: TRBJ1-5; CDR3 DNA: TGTGCCAGCAGTTTCAAGGGGGCCTACCAGCATTTT; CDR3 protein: CASSFKGAYQHF
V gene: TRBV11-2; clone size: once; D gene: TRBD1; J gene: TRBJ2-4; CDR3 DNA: TGTGCCAGCAGCTTAGATTCCACCCGGGACAGAAAAAACATTCAGTACTTC; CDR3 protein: CASSLDSTRDRKNIQYF
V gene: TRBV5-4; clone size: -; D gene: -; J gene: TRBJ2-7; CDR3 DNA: TGTGCCAGCAGCTTGGCCGGGGAATACGAGCAGTACTTC; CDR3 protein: CASSLAGEYEQYF
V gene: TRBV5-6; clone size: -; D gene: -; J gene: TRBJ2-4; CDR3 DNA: TGTGCCAGCAGCTTGGAGGTGGCCAAAAACATTCAGTACTTC; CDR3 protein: CASSLEVAKNIQYF
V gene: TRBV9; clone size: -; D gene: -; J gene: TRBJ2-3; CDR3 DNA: TGTGCCAGCAGCGCCGGAAGCTTGGAGGATACGCAGTATTTT; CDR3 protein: CASSAGSLEDTQYF
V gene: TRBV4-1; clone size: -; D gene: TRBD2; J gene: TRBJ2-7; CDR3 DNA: TGCGCCAGCAGCCAAATTAGCGGGAGCCCGACCTACGAGCAGTACTTC; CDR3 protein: CASSQISGSPTYEQYF
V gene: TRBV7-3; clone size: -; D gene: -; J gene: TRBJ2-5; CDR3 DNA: TGTGCCAGCAGCTTTATGCACGGAAGCGAGACCCAGTACTTC; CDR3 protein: CASSFMHGSETQYF
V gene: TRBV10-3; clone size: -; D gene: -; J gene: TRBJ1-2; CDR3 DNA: TGTGCCATCAGTGAATACCGAACGTATGGCTACACCTTC; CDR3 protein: CAISEYRTYGYTF
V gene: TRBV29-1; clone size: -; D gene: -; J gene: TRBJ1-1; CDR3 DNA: TGCAGCTTAATGGAAGGGCCTGAAGCTTTCTTT; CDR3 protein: CSLMEGPEAFF
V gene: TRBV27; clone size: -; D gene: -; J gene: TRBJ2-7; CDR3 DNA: TGTGCCAGCAGTCGATCCGGGACAAATACCTACGAGCAGTACTTC; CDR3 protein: CASSRSGTNTYEQYF
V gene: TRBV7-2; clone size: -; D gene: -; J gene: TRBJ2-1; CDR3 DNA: TGTGCCAGCAGCTTAGCCGGTCGCTACAATGAGCAGTTCTTC; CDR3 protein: CASSLAGRYNEQFF
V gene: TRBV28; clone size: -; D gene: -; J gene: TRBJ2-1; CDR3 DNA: TGTGCCAGCAGTTTGGGAGGACCGGAGGACAATGAGCAGTTCTTC; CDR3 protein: CASSLGGPEDNEQFF
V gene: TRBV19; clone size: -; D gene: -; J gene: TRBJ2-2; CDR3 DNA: TGTGCCAGTAGTCCTCTGGTCTCAAAAGGTTTCGCCGGGGAGCTGTTTTTT; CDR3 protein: CASSPLVSKGFAGELFF
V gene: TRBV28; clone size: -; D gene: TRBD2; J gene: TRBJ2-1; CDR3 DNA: TGTGCCAGCACCAGCTCCCCGGGACTAGCGGTCAATGAGCAGTTCTTC; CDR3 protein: CASTSSPGLAVNEQFF
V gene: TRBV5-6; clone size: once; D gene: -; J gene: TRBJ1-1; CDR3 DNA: TGTGCCAGCAGCTTGCCGAGGGGCGCTGAAGCTTTCTTT; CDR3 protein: CASSLPRGAEAFF
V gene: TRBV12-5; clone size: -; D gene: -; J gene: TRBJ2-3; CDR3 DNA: TGTGCTAGTGGCCCCCCCGACAGTCCGGCTGCGACAGATACGCAGTATTTT; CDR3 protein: CASGPPDSPAATDTQYF
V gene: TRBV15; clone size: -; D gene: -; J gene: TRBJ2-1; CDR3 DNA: TGTGCCACCAGCAGAGTCGGGGGCTCCTACAATGAGCAGTTCTTC; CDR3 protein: CATSRVGGSYNEQFF
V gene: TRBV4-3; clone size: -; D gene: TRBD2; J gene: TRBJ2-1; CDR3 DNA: TGCGCCAGCAGCCAAGATTGGGGACCGGGAGGGCCCGACAATGAGCAGTTCTTC; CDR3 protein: CASSQDWGPGGPDNEQFF
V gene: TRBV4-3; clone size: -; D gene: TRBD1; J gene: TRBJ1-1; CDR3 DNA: TGCGCCAGCAGCCAATCTCCTACGGGACAGGGTGAAGCTTTCTTT; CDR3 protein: CASSQSPTGQGEAFF
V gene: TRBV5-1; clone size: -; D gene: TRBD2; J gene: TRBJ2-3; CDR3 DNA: TGCGCCAGCAGCCCGCCGGGACTAGCGGGAGGGCCAGCGGATACGCAGTATTTT; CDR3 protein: CASSPPGLAGGPADTQYF
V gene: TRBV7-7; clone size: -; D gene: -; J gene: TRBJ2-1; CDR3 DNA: TGTGCCAGCAGCCCGTGGGCAGATTCCTACAATGAGCAGTTCTTC; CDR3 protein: CASSPWADSYNEQFF
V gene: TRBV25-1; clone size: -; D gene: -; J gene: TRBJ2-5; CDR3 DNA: TGTGCCAGCAGTGGCCAGGTCCAAGAGACCCAGTACTTC; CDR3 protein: CASSGQVQETQYF
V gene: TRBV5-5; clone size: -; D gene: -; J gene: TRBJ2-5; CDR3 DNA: TGTGCCAGCAGCTTAGGCGCCCAGTCGGAGACCCAGTACTTC; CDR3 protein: CASSLGAQSETQYF
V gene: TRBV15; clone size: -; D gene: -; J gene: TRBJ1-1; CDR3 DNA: TGTGCCACCAGCGGAACAGGGCCCACTGAAGCTTTCTTT; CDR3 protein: CATSGTGPTEAFF
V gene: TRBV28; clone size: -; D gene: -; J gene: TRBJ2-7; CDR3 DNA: TGTGCCAGCAGTTTACTTCTAGGGGACACAGGATACGAGCAGTACTTC; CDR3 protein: CASSLLLGDTGYEQYF
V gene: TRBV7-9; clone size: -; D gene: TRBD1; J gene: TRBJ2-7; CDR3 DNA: TGTGCCAGCACCTGGGACAGGGGGGCCTACGAGCAGTACTTC; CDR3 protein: CASTWDRGAYEQYF
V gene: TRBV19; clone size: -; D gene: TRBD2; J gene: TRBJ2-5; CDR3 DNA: TGTGCCAGTAGTATAGGGACTAGCGGTCAAGAGACCCAGTACTTC; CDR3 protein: CASSIGTSGQETQYF
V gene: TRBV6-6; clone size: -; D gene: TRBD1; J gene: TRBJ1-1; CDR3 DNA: TGTGCCAGCAGTCAGACAGGGGCCACTGAAGCTTTCTTT; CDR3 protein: CASSQTGATEAFF
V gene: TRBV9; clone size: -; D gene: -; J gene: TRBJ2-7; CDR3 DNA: TGTGCCAGCAGTCCCGTCAGGGGCTACGAGCAGTACTTC; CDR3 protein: CASSPVRGYEQYF
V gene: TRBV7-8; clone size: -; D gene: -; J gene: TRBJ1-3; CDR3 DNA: TGTGCCAGCAGCGCCGGGACGAGCTCTGGAAACACCATATATTTT; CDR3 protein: CASSAGTSSGNTIYF
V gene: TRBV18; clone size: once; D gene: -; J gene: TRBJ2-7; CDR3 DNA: TGTGCCAGCTCACCGCCAGGGGCCGCAAACGAGCAGTACTTC; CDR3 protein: CASSPPGAANEQYF
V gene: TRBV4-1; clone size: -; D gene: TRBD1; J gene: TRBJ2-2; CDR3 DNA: TGCGCCAGCAGCCAAGCTTGGGAGACAGGGTCCCCGGACACCGGGGAGCTGTTTTTT; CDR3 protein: CASSQAWETGSPDTGELFF
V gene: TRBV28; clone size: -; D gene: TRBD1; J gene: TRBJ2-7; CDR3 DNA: TGTGCCAGCAGTTTATTGACAGGGTCAGGTCACGAGCAGTACTTC; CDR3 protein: CASSLLTGSGHEQYF
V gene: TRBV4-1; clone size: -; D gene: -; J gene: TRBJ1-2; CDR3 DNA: TGCGCCAGCAGCCCCACTCGGACGGCCTATGGCTACACCTTC; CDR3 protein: CASSPTRTAYGYTF
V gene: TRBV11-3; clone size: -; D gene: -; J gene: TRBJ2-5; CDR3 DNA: TGTGCCAGCAGCTTAGAGACTGGGGCAGAACAAGAGACCCAGTACTTC; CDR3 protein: CASSLETGAEQETQYF
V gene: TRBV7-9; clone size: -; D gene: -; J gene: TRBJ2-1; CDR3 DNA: TGTGCCAGCAGCTATGCGAGGGTACTGAACAATGAGCAGTTCTTC; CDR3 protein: CASSYARVLNNEQFF
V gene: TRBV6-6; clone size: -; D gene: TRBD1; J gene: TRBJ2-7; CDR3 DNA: TGTGCCAGCAGTACAGGGGCCTCCTACGAGCAGTACTTC; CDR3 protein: CASSTGASYEQYF
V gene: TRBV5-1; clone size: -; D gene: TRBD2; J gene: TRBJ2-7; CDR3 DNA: TGCGCCAGCAGCTTTAGTAGCGGGACGTACGAGCAGTACTTT; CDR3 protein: CASSFSSGTYEQYF
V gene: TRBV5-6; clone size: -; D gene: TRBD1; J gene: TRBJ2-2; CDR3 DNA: TGTGCCAGCAGCTTGGAGGACAGGGGGCGCGAGATAAACACCGGGGAGCTGTTTTTT; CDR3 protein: CASSLEDRGREINTGELFF
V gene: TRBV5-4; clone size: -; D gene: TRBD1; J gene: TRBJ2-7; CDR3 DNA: TGTGCCAGCAGCCTGGGACAGGGGGCCCACGAGCAGTACTTC; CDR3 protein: CASSLGQGAHEQYF
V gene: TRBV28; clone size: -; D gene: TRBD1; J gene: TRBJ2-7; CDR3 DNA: TGTGCCAGCGGGGTCGGACAGGGCTACGAGCAGTACTTC; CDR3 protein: CASGVGQGYEQYF
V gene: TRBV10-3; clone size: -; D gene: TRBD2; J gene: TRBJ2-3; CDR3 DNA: TGTGCCATCAGTGAGTCCCTTAGCGGGATAACAGATACGCAGTATTTT; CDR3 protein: CAISESLSGITDTQYF
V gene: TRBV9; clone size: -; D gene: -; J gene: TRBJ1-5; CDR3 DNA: TGTGCCAGCAGCGATTCAGAGAGGAGCAATCAGCCCCAGCATTTT; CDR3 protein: CASSDSERSNQPQHF
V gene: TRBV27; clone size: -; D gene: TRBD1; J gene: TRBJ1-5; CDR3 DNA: TGTGCCAGCGGACAGGGGGCATTTTTTGGTCAGCCCCAGCATTTT; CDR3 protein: CASGQGAFFGQPQHF
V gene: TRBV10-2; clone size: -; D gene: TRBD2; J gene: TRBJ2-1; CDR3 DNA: TGCGCCAGCAGTGAAAAGGGACTAGCGGCCTATAATGAGCAGTTCTTC; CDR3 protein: CASSEKGLAAYNEQFF
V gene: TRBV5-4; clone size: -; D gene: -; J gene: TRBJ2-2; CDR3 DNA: TGTGCCAGCAGCGATATCCTACAGGGTTCCACCGGGGAGCTGTTTTTT; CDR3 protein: CASSDILQGSTGELFF
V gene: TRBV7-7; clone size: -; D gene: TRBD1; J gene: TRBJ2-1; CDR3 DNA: TGTGCTAGCAGCTCGGGGCATGGGACAGGGGCCTTCGGTGAGCAGTTCTTC; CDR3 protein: CASSSGHGTGAFGEQFF
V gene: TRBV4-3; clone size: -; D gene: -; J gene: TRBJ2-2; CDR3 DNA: TGCGCCAGCAGCCAGCCTTTGGACCAGAACACCGGGGAGCTGTTTTTT; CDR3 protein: CASSQPLDQNTGELFF
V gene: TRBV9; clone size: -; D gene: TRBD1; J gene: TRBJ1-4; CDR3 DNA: TGTGCCAGCAGCGTCCAGGGGGCGTCTAATGAAAAACTGTTTTTT; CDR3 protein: CASSVQGASNEKLFF
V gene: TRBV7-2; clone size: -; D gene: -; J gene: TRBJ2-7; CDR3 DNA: TGTGCCAGCAGCTTAGAAGGGATCGAGCAGTACTTC; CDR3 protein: CASSLEGIEQYF